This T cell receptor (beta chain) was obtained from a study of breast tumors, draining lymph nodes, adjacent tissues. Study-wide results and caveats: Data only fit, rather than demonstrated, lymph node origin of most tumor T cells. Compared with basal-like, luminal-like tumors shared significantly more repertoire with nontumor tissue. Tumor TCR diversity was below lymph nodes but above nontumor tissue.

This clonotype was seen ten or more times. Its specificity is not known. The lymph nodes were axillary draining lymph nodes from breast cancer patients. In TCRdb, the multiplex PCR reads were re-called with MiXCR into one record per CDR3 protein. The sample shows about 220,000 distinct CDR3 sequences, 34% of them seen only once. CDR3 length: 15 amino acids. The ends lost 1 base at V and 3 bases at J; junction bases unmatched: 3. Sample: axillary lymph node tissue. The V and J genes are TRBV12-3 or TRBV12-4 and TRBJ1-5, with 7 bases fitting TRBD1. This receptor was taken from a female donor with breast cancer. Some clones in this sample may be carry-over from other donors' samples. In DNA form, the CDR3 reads TGTGCCAGCAGTTTAGGGACAGGTCCCAATCAGCCCCAGCATTTT. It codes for CASSLGTGPNQPQHF.